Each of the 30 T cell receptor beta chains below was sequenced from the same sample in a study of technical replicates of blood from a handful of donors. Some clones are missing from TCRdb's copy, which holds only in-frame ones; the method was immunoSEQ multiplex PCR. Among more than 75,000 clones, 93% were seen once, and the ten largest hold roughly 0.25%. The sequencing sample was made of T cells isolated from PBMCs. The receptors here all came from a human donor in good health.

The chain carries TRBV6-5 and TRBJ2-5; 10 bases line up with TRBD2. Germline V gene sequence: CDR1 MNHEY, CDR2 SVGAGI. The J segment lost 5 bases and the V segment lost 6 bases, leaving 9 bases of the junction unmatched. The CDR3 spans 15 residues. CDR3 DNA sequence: TGTGCCAGCAGCAGGACTAGCGGAAGATGGGAGACCCAGTACTTC. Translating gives CASSRTSGRWETQYF.

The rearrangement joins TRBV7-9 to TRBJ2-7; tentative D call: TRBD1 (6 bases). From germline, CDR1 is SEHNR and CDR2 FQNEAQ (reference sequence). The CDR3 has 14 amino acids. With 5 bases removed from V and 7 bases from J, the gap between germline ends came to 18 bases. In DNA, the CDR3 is TGTGCCAGCAGCCTCGAGACAGGACAAGGGGAGCAGTACTTC. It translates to CASSLETGQGEQYF. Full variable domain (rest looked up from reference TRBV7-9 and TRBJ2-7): DTGVSQNPRHKITKRGQNVTFRCDPISEHNRLYWYRQTLGQGPEFLTYFQNEAQLEKSRLLSDRFSAERPKGSFSTLEIQRTEQGDSAMYLCASSLETGQGEQYFGPGTRLTVT.

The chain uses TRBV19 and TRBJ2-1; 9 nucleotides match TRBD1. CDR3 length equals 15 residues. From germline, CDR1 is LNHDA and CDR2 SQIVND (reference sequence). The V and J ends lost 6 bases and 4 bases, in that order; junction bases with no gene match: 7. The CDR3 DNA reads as TGTGCCAGTAGAGTACAGGGGGCGAGTTACAATGAGCAGTTCTTC. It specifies CASRVQGASYNEQFF.

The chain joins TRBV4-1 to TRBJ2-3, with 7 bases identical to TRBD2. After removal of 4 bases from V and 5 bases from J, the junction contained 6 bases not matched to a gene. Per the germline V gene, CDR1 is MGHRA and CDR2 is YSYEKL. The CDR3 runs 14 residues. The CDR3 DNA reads TGCGCCAGCAGCCCAGCGGGACGAGGAGATACGCAGTATTTT. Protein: CASSPAGRGDTQYF.

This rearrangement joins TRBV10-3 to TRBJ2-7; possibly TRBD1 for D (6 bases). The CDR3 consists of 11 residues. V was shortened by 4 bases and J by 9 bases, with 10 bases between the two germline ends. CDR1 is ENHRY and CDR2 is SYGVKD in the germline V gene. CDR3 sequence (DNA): TGTGCCATCAGTGTTACAGGGACGCAGTACTTC. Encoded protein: CAISVTGTQYF.

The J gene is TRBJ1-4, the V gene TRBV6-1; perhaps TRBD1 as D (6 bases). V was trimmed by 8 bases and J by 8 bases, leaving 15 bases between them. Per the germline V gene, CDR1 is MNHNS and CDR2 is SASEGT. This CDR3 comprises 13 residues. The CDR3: CASRSQGKEKLFF. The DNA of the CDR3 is TGTGCCAGCCGGTCACAGGGAAAGGAAAAACTGTTTTTT.

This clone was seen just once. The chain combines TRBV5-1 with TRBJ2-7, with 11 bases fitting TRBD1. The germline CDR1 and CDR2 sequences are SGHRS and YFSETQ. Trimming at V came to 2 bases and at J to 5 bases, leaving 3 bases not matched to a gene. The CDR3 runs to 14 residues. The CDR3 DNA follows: TGCGCCAGCAGCTTAGGACAGGGGGCCGACGAGCAGTACTTC. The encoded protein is CASSLGQGADEQYF.

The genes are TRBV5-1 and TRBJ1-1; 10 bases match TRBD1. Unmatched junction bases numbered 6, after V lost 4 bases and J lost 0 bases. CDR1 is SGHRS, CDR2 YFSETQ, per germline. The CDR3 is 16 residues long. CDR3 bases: TGCGCCAGCAGCACCGGACAGGGGGGAATGAACACTGAAGCTTTCTTT. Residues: CASSTGQGGMNTEAFF.

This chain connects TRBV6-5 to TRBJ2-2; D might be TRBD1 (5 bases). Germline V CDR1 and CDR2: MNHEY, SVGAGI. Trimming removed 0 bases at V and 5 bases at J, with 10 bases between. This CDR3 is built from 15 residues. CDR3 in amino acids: CASSYSAGYTGELFF. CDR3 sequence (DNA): TGTGCCAGCAGTTACTCGGCAGGGTATACCGGGGAGCTGTTTTTT.

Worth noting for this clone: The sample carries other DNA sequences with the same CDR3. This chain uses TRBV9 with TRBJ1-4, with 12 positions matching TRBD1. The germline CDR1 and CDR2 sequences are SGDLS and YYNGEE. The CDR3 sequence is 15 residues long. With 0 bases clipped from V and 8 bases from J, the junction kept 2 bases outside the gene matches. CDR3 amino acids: CASSVGDRGHEKLFF. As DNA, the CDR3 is TGTGCCAGCAGCGTAGGGGACAGGGGGCACGAAAAACTGTTTTTT.

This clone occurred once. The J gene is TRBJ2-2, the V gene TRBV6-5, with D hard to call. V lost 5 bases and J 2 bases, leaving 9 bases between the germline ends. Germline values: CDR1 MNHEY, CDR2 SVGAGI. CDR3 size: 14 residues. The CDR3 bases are TGTGCCAGCAGTAGACTGTATAACACCGGGGAGCTGTTTTTT. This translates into CASSRLYNTGELFF.

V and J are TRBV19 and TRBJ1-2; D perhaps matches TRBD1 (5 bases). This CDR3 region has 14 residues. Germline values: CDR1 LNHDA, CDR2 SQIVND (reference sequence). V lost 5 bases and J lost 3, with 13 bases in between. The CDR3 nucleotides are TGTGCCAGTAGTGAAGACGTAGGGGACTATGGCTACACCTTC. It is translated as CASSEDVGDYGYTF. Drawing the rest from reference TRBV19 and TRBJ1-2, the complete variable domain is DGGITQSPKYLFRKEGQNVTLSCEQNLNHDAMYWYRQDPGQGLRLIYYSQIVNDFQKGDIAEGYSVSREKKESFPLTVTSAQKNPTAFYLCASSEDVGDYGYTFGSGTRLTVV.

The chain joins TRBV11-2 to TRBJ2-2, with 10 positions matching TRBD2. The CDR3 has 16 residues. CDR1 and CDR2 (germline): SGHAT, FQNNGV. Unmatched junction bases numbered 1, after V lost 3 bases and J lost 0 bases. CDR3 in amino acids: CASSFGTSANTGELFF. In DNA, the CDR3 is TGTGCCAGCAGCTTTGGGACTAGCGCGAACACCGGGGAGCTGTTTTTT.

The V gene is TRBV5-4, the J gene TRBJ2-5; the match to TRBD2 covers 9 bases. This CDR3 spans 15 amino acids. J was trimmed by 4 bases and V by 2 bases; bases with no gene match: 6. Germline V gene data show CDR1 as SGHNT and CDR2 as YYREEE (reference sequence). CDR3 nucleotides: TGTGCCAGCAGCTTAAAGCGGGAGGTCGGAGAGACCCAGTACTTC. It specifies CASSLKREVGETQYF.

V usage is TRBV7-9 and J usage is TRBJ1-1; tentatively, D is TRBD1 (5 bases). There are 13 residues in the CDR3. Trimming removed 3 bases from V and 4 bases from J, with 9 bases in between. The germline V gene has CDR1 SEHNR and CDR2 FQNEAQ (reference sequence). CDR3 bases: TGTGCCAGCAGCTTCACAGGCGGCACTGAAGCTTTCTTT. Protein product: CASSFTGGTEAFF.

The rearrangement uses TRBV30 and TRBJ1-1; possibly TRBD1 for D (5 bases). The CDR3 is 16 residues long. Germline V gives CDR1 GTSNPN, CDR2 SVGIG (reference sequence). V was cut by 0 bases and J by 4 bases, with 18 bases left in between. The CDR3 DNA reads TGTGCCTGGAGTGTCGGAGGGGCCCCAAGGTCCACTGAAGCTTTCTTT. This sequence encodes CAWSVGGAPRSTEAFF.

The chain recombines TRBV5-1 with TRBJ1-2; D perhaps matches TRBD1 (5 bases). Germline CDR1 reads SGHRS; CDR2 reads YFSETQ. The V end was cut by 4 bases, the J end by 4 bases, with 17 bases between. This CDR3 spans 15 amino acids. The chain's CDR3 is CASSPTTRDSYGYTF. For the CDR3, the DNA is TGCGCCAGCAGCCCGACGACTCGGGACTCCTATGGCTACACCTTC.

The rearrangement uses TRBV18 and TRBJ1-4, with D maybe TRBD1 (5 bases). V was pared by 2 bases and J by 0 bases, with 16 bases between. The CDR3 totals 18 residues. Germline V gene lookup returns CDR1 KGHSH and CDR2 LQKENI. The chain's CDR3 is CASSPEGQGAATNEKLFF. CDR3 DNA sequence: TGTGCCAGCTCACCAGAAGGTCAAGGGGCTGCAACTAATGAAAAACTGTTTTTT.

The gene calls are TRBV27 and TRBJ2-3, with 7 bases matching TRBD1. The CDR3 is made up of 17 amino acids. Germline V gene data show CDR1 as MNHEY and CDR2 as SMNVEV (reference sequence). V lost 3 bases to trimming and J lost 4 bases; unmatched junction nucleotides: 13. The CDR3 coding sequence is TGTGCCAGCAGTTTCATCCCGACAGGGAATAGCCCAGATACGCAGTATTTT. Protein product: CASSFIPTGNSPDTQYF.

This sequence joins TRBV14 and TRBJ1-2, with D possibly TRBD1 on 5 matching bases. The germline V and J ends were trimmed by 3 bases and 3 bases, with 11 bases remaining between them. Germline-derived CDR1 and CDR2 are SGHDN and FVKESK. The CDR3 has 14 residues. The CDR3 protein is CASSQGGSYYGYTF. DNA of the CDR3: TGTGCCAGCAGCCAGGGGGGATCTTACTATGGCTACACCTTC.

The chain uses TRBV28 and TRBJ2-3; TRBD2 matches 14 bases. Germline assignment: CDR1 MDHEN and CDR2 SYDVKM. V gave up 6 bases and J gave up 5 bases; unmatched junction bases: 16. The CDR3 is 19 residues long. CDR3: CASSYPIRLAGGGGDTQYF. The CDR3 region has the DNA TGTGCCAGCAGCTACCCAATCCGACTAGCGGGAGGGGGGGGAGATACGCAGTATTTT.

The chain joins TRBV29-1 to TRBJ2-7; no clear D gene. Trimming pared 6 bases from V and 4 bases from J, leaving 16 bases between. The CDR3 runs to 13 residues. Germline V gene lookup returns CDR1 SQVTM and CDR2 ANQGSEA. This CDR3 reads CSVRQVIGYEQYF. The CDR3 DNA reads TGCAGCGTAAGGCAGGTCATTGGGTACGAGCAGTACTTC.

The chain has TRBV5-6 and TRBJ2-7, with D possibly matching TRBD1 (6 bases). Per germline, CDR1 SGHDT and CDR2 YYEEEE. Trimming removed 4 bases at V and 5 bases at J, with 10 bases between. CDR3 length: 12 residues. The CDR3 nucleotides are TGTGCCAGCAGCCGAAGGACAGACGAGCAGTACTTC. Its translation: CASSRRTDEQYF. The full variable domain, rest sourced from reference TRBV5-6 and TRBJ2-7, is DAGVTQSPTHLIKTRGQQVTLRCSPKSGHDTVSWYQQALGQGPQFIFQYYEEEERQRGNFPDRFSGHQFPNYSSELNVNALLLGDSALYLCASSRRTDEQYFGPGTRLTVT.

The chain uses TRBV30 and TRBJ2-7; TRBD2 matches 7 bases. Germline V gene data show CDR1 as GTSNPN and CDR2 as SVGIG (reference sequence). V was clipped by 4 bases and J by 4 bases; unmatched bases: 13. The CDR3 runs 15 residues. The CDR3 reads CAWTNVVGGKYEQYF. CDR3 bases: TGTGCCTGGACTAACGTGGTGGGAGGGAAATACGAGCAGTACTTC.

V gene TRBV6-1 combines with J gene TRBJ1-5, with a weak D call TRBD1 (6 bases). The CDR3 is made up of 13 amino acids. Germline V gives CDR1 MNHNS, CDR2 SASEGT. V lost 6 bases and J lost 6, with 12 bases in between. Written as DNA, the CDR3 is TGTGCCAGCAGGACGGACAGTCCTCAGCCCCAGCATTTT. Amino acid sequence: CASRTDSPQPQHF.

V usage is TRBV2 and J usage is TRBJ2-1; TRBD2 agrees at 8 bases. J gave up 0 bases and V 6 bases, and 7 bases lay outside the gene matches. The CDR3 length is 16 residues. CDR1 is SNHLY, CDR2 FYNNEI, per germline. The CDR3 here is CASSLSGASSYNEQFF. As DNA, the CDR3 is TGTGCCAGCAGCCTTAGCGGGGCCAGCTCCTACAATGAGCAGTTCTTC.

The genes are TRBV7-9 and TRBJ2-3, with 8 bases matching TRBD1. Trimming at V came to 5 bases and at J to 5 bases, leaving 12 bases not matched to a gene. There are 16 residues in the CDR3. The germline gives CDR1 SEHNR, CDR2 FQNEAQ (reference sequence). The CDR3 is CASSVTGGYSVDTQYF. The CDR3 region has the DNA TGTGCCAGCAGCGTAACAGGGGGTTATTCAGTAGATACGCAGTATTTT.

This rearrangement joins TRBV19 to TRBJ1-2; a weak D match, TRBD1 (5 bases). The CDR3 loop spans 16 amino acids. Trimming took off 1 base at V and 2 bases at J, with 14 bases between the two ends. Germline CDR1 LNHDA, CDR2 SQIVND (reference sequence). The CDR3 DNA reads TGTGCCAGTAGTATAGTGCGGGGGGAGATAAACTATGGCTACACCTTC. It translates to CASSIVRGEINYGYTF.

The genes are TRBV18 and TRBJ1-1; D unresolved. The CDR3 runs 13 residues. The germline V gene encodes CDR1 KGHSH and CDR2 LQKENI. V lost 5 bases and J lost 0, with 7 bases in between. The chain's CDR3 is CASSGGMNTEAFF. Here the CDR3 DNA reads TGTGCCAGCTCAGGAGGGATGAACACTGAAGCTTTCTTT.

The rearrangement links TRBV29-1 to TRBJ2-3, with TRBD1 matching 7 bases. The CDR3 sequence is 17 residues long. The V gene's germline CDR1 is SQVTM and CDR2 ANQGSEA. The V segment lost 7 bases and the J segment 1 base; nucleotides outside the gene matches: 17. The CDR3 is CSAYLSRQGKGTDTQYF. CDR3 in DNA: TGCAGCGCCTATCTATCGCGACAGGGAAAAGGCACAGATACGCAGTATTTT.